The clone carrying this T cell receptor beta chain turned up a few times. Its antigen is unknown. Library input was around 2.1 micrograms of DNA from cryopreserved PBMCs. The data are from a study of cytotoxic CD8 clonotypes in ibrutinib-treated CLL. Background on the study: Partial responses numbered around 24 and complete responses 2; after a median about 68 months, roughly 15 stayed remitted and approximately twelve progressed. Findings and caveats of the study: Whereas clonality rose at ibrutinib response, it declined toward baseline at progression. Rare overall, public clonotypes shrank or held steady under therapy.

The method was immunoSEQ multiplex PCR; TCRdb's version includes in-frame clones alone and lacks a portion of them. The repertoire holds 70,000 to 80,000 clones, with 70% to 90% as singletons. Material: PBMCs, obtained after 24 months of ibrutinib treatment. The sequence was obtained from a human donor with chronic lymphocytic leukemia.

The CDR3 bases are TGTGCCAGCAGTGCGGACGGTAATAGCAATCAGCCCCAGCATTTT. This sequence encodes CASSADGNSNQPQHF. V and J are TRBV6-5 and TRBJ1-5; D is unclear. V lost 5 bases, J lost 0 bases, and 11 bases lay in between. The CDR3 is made up of 15 amino acids. Germline V gives CDR1 MNHEY, CDR2 SVGAGI.